The present entry profiles one T cell receptor beta chain with its context. The specificity of this receptor is unknown. Base quality data are lacking; no much larger clone is found one base away. This entry comes from a study of T cell responses to AZD1222 COVID-19 vaccine (dated by TCRdb to the early 2020s). Background on the whole study: Because spike-specific TCR depth and breadth did not differ between the two schedules, AZD1222 recipients who got a second dose at roughly 4 weeks were pooled with those who got a second dose at roughly 12 weeks. A total of more than 230 trial participants underwent TCR sequencing, of whom 207 had received two doses of AZD1222 and around 25 had received two doses of the MenACWY control vaccine. Trial participants were enrolled by age into 18-55, 56-69 and 70-plus year subgroups, with about 150, 27 and 61 TCR-sequenced participants respectively.

Study-wide conclusions, independent of this receptor: The 56-69-year group was small, and its depth increase did not reach significance, likely because of low power. Reportedly, close to half of the unique spike-specific TCRs recognized epitopes lying outside the regions that are mutated in the B.1.351 and B.1.1.7 variants. Participants were mostly white British, with more females than males. The authors suggested clonal diversity may have been underestimated. Because no samples from the day 14 peak response were available, repertoires could be characterized only after the peak T cell response. The vaccine-associated CD4 TCRs covered the entire spike protein, and the dominant responses fell in regions 160-218 and 743-854. Conclusions about previously exposed vaccinees are limited because only six or seven AZD1222 recipients were SARS-CoV-2 seropositive at baseline. Spike-specific TCR breadth and depth rose significantly after two AZD1222 doses compared with day 0 and with MenACWY recipients.

The CDR3 regions of human TCRbeta chains were subjected to immunosequencing. The authors' pipeline ran thus. TCRs in the repertoires were compared against a reference library of SARS-CoV-2-specific TCRs that had been generated with the MIRA antigen-specificity platform. Breadth was defined as the fraction of unique TCRs that were SARS-CoV-2-associated, and depth was defined as the fraction of total T cells that were SARS-CoV-2-associated. Using the MIRA data, each spike-specific TCR was mapped to the spike region that the TCR reacts to and placed in a CD4 or CD8 class. Log10-transformed breadth and depth values were compared by one-way ANOVA with Sidak's multiple comparisons tests. The table comes from immuneACCESS by way of TCRdb, which keeps in-frame sequences with V and J called. Part of the clones is missing from these tables; in studies checked, under half for an unresolved V gene and the rest for unknown reasons. That table is the source of V, J and clone size, and D and trimming were worked out from the DNA. Recorded for this sample are some 64,000 clones; roughly 87% of them occurred a single time. The top ten hold roughly a sixth of the sample.

V loses 2 bases of germline sequence and J loses 4 bases, and the interval between the two ends is 13 bases. As encoded in the germline V gene, CDR1 is SGHDT while CDR2 is YYEEEE. From the cysteine up to the phenylalanine, the CDR3 has a length of 14 residues. Just CDR3 DNA is preserved here, 42 bases in frame from base 1. This specimen's time point label, interpreted: baseline before first vaccination. Samples from vaccinated people were obtained from the UK trials COV001 and COV002, which included a single-blind randomized controlled phase 2/3 trial of AZD1222 (ChAdOx1 nCoV-19) in healthy adults. For TCRbeta chain sequencing, PBMC samples were collected from trial participants at day 0 and at day 28 after the second dose.

The sequence was obtained from an adult in good health. The chain joins TRBV5-6 to TRBJ2-7; no D segment can be confidently identified. Sequences were derived from peripheral blood, sampled on day 0 of AZD1222 vaccination. Read as DNA, the sequence is TGTGCCAGCAGCTTAAAAGGTTCACCTTACGAGCAGTACTTC. Its protein reads: CASSLKGSPYEQYF.